This T cell receptor (beta chain) was observed in a study of response to subunit inactivated influenza vaccine. The sample holds one count of this clonotype. Its target is unknown. TCRdb reprocessed the RT-PCR reads with MiXCR, giving one entry per CDR3 protein. This table holds around 760,000 distinct CDR3 sequences, more than 11% found once. Study-level points and caveats: There was a suggestion from the authors that each seasonal influenza vaccination recruits few new T cells.

Germline V CDR1 and CDR2: DFQATT, SNEGSKA (reference sequence). Losses at the gene ends were 6 bases for V and 7 bases for J; bases not matched to a gene: 12. This CDR3 comprises 15 residues. This sequence joins TRBV20-1 and TRBJ2-1; 10 bases map to TRBD2. The starting material was PBMCs from blood, obtained 14 to 15 days before vaccination. This receptor was obtained from a man in his fifties who received an inactivated influenza vaccine. CDR3 nucleotides: TGCAGTGCCCCGGCGGCTAGCGGGAGTCATAATGAGCAGTTCTTC. Residues: CSAPAASGSHNEQFF.